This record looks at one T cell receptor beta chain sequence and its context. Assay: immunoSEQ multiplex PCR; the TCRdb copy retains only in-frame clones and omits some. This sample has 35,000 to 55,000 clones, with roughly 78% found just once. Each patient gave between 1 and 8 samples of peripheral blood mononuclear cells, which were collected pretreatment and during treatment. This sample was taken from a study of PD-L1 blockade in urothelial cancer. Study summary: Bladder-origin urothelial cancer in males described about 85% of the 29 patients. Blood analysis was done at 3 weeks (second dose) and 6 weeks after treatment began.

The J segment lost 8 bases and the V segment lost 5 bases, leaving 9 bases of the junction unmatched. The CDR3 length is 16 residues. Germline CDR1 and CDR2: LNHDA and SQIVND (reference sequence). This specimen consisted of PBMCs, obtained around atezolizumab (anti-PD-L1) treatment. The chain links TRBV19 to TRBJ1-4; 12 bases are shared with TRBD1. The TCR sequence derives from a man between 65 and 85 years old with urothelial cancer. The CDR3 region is CASSPIRDRGREKLFF. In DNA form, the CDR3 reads TGTGCCAGTAGTCCTATCCGGGACAGGGGGCGCGAAAAACTGTTTTTT.